Listed below are T cell receptor beta chains from one sample, sequenced in a study of blood T cell repertoires in COVID-19. Sequencing used immunoSEQ multiplex PCR; TCRdb keeps in-frame clones, though not all of them. This sample has about 200,000 clones; approximately 90% occur once, and the top ten carry around a fifth. The sequencing input was peripheral blood. The receptors were gathered from a man between 60 and 75 years old with active or convalescent COVID-19. The CDR3 runs from the conserved cysteine through the conserved F or W. A D gene is named only where the DNA matches it firmly. The size entry is marked missing in some rows and otherwise reads once, few, many or a size class.

cdr3_nt cdr3_aa j_call clone_size d_call v_call
TGCGCCAGCAGCCCCCAGGGGGACAGTTCTGTCGGCTACACCTTC CASSPQGDSSVGYTF TRBJ1-2 NA TRBD1 TRBV5-1
TGTGCCAGCAGTGAGGTAGCGGGGGGAACCAGCTCCTACAATGAGCAGTTCTTC CASSEVAGGTSSYNEQFF TRBJ2-1 few TRBD2 TRBV2
TGTGCCAGCAGTCACCACCCGGGGACTAGCGGGGATCAAGAGACCCAGTACTTC CASSHHPGTSGDQETQYF TRBJ2-5 NA TRBD2 TRBV28
TGTGCCAGCTCACCCCCGGCAGGATTAAATGGCTACACCTTC CASSPPAGLNGYTF TRBJ1-2 NA NA TRBV18
TGTGCCAGCAGTTTGGGGGCATCAGATACGCAGTATTTT CASSLGASDTQYF TRBJ2-3 NA NA TRBV12-3/TRBV12-4
TGTGCCAGCAGCTTGGGGCAGGGTGGAGCAGATACGCAGTATTTT CASSLGQGGADTQYF TRBJ2-3 NA NA TRBV5-4
TGTGCCAGCAGCTCCCAGGACAGAGCCAACTATGGCTACACCTTC CASSSQDRANYGYTF TRBJ1-2 NA NA TRBV5-4
TGCGCCAGCAGCTTGGGGGCCACAGATACGCAGTATTTT CASSLGATDTQYF TRBJ2-3 NA NA TRBV5-1
TGTGCCAGCAGCCCCCGGGACAGGGGCCACACTGAAGCTTTCTTT CASSPRDRGHTEAFF TRBJ1-1 NA TRBD1 TRBV3-1/TRBV3-2
TGTGCCAGCAGTGAAGGCGCCCATGAGCAGTTCTTC CASSEGAHEQFF TRBJ2-1 NA NA TRBV6-1
TGTGCCAGCAGCAACTCGGAATGGGGGCTTCAGGGAGAGACCCAGTACTTC CASSNSEWGLQGETQYF TRBJ2-5 NA NA TRBV21-1
TGTGCCAGCAGTTACCCCGGGACTGCGAACACCGGGGAGCTGTTTTTT CASSYPGTANTGELFF TRBJ2-2 NA NA TRBV6-5
TGTGCCAGCAGCATACAGGGAACTAATGAAAAACTGTTTTTT CASSIQGTNEKLFF TRBJ1-4 NA NA TRBV5-5
TGTGCCAGCAGCATGACAGGGACGAACTATGGCTACACCTTC CASSMTGTNYGYTF TRBJ1-2 NA TRBD1 TRBV2
TGCAGCGCAGGACAGGGGTTGCGAAACATTCAGTACTTC CSAGQGLRNIQYF TRBJ2-4 once TRBD1 TRBV29-1
TGCGCCAGCAGCTTGGAGGGGGCGGGTGAAAAACTGTTTTTT CASSLEGAGEKLFF TRBJ1-4 NA TRBD1 TRBV5-1
TGCGCCAGCAGCCTCGACAGCGCCGGGGAGCTGTTTTTT CASSLDSAGELFF TRBJ2-2 NA NA TRBV5-1
TGTGCCAGCAGCCAAGGGAGCGAGCAGTACTTC CASSQGSEQYF TRBJ2-7 NA NA TRBV3-1/TRBV3-2
TGTGCCAGCAGCTTAAGACAGCAAGGAGAGACCCAGTACTTC CASSLRQQGETQYF TRBJ2-5 NA NA TRBV7-9
TGCGCCAGCATCCCTGGGCTAGCGGCAGATACGCAGTATTTT CASIPGLAADTQYF TRBJ2-3 NA TRBD2 TRBV5-1
TGTGCCAGCATAGGGCTACAGGGTAAAAACTTCTACGAGCAGTACTTC CASIGLQGKNFYEQYF TRBJ2-7 few NA TRBV25-1
TGTGCCAGCAGTCAAAGGGGGATCGATCAGCCCCAGCATTTT CASSQRGIDQPQHF TRBJ1-5 NA NA TRBV13
TGTGCCATCAGTGCTGGCGGGGGGGACGGTGAGCAGTTCTTC CAISAGGGDGEQFF TRBJ2-1 NA TRBD2 TRBV10-3
TGTGCCAGCAGCCCTTCTACGCCGTTCTTC CASSPSTPFF TRBJ2-1 NA NA TRBV21-1
TGTGCCAGCAGCGACGGACTAGCGGGGAGGCAGTACTTC CASSDGLAGRQYF TRBJ2-7 NA TRBD2 TRBV5-4
TGTGCCAGCAGCCTAATGGGGACAGGGGGCCAAGACGAGCAGTACTTC CASSLMGTGGQDEQYF TRBJ2-7 NA TRBD1 TRBV11-2
TGCGCCAGCAGCATCGGGACTAGCGGATGGGAAAACATTCAGTACTTC CASSIGTSGWENIQYF TRBJ2-4 once TRBD2 TRBV5-1
TGTGCCAGCAGCTCTCACTCCGGGGGGCTAGGACAGTACTTC CASSSHSGGLGQYF TRBJ2-7 NA NA TRBV7-2
TGCGCCAGCAGCTCCGTACCACAGGGGAACACTGAAGCTTTCTTT CASSSVPQGNTEAFF TRBJ1-1 few NA TRBV5-1
TGTGCCAGCAGTGACCCAGGGGGGTCAAAAAACATTCAGTACTTC CASSDPGGSKNIQYF TRBJ2-4 NA NA TRBV6-1
TGTGCCAGCAGACCCCGTAGGGGGATAGAGACCCAGTACTTC CASRPRRGIETQYF TRBJ2-5 few NA TRBV2
TGTGCCAGCAGCCAAGTTGCGGGGGCCAGAACTGAAGCTTTCTTT CASSQVAGARTEAFF TRBJ1-1 NA NA TRBV3-1/TRBV3-2
TGTGCCAGCAGTGGCGACAGGGTGAGGACCGGGGAGCTGTTTTTT CASSGDRVRTGELFF TRBJ2-2 few TRBD1 TRBV2
TGTGCCAGCTCACCAGTGGAGGGCAGTAAGCCCCAGCATTTT CASSPVEGSKPQHF TRBJ1-5 few NA TRBV18
TGTGCCAGCAGCCCCCACGTTGGCAGGGATCGGGAGGGCTACACCTTC CASSPHVGRDREGYTF TRBJ1-2 NA NA TRBV3-1/TRBV3-2
TGTGCCAGCAGCTTAGCGAAGAAGGGGGACTATGGCTACACCTTC CASSLAKKGDYGYTF TRBJ1-2 NA NA TRBV7-9
TGTGCCAGCAGTCAGGTGGGCGGAGGGATAAATGACTACACCTTC CASSQVGGGINDYTF TRBJ1-2 NA NA TRBV6-5
TGTGCCAGCAGCCAGAAGGGAGGTAATTCACCCCTCCACTTT CASSQKGGNSPLHF TRBJ1-6 NA NA TRBV3-1/TRBV3-2
TGCAGCGCTACAGTTACAGGGGCGTACACTGAAGCTTTCTTT CSATVTGAYTEAFF TRBJ1-1 NA TRBD1 TRBV29-1
TGTGCCAGCAGCTTAGGCATCGGGATCTCCTACGAGCAGTACTTC CASSLGIGISYEQYF TRBJ2-7 once NA TRBV7-2
TGTGCCAGCAGTTTAGTTAACAGGCATGGCTACACCTTC CASSLVNRHGYTF TRBJ1-2 NA NA TRBV12-3/TRBV12-4
TGTGCCAGCAGTGAAGCTCCACTAGCGGGGGCCACAGATACGCAGTATTTT CASSEAPLAGATDTQYF TRBJ2-3 NA TRBD2 TRBV6-1